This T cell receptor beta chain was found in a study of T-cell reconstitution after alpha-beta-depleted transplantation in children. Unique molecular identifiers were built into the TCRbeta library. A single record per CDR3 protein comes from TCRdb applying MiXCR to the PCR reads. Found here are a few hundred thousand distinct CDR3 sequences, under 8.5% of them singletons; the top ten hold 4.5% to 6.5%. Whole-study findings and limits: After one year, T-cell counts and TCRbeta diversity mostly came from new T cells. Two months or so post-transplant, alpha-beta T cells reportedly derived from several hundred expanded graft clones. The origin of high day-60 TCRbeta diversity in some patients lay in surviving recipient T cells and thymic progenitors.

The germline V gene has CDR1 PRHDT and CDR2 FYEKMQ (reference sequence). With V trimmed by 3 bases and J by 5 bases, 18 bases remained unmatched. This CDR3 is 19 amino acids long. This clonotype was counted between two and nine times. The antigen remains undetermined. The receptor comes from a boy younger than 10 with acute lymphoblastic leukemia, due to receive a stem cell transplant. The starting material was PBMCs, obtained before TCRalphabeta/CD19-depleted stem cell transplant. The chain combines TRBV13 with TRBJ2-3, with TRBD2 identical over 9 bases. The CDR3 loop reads CASSFGSVLSGGSIDTQYF. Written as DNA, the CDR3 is TGTGCCAGCAGCTTCGGTTCTGTATTGAGCGGGGGGAGTATAGATACGCAGTATTTT.